Listed here are 29 T cell receptor beta chains from one sample, sequenced in a study of control samples from healthy donors and cancer patients. Data came from immunoSEQ multiplex PCR; TCRdb stores just in-frame clones and leaves some out. The repertoire includes over 100,000 clones, 92% of them detected once, and around 5.4% sits in the top ten. Sample: blood. These receptors came from a young man in good health.

The chain employs TRBV5-1 and TRBJ2-1, with D perhaps TRBD1 (6 bases). Germline V CDR1 and CDR2: SGHRS, YFSETQ. The V and J ends lost 0 bases and 8 bases respectively, with 15 bases between them. CDR3 length: 15 amino acids. CDR3 nucleotide sequence: TGCGCCAGCAGCTTGGAGGGGGTTTCTCTGCATGAGCAGTTCTTC. This codes for CASSLEGVSLHEQFF.

The gene calls are TRBV15 and TRBJ1-5, with D perhaps TRBD1 (6 bases). CDR3 length equals 17 residues. V lost 3 bases and J 0 bases, leaving 15 bases between the germline ends. Looked up from germline, CDR1 is LNHNV and CDR2 is YYDKDF (reference sequence). The CDR3 here is CATSSWGALYSNQPQHF. CDR3 in DNA: TGTGCCACCAGCAGTTGGGGGGCCCTATATAGCAATCAGCCCCAGCATTTT.

The CDR3 DNA is TGTGCCAGCAGTTTATTCCGGGGGCTTAAGACAGATACGCAGTATTTT. Amino acids: CASSLFRGLKTDTQYF. J is TRBJ2-3 and V is TRBV28; D may be TRBD1 or TRBD2 (6 bases each). CDR1 MDHEN and CDR2 SYDVKM come from the germline V gene. This CDR3 has 16 residues. Trimming removed 1 base from V and 3 bases from J, with 14 bases in between.

The gene calls are TRBV15 and TRBJ1-4; maybe TRBD1 (5 bases). The germline V gene has CDR1 LNHNV and CDR2 YYDKDF (reference sequence). The CDR3 has 14 amino acids. V was clipped by 1 base and J by 5 bases, with 8 bases between them. DNA of the CDR3: TGTGCCACCAGCAGAGGACAGTTAAATGAAAAACTGTTTTTT. As protein: CATSRGQLNEKLFF.

The chain combines TRBV10-3 with TRBJ2-7; TRBD1 aligns across 8 bases. Trimming took 6 bases from V and 3 from J; bases not matched to a gene: 7. Looked up from germline, CDR1 is ENHRY and CDR2 is SYGVKD. CDR3 length: 14 amino acids. The CDR3 region has the DNA TGTGCCATCAGAGGTAGGGACAGGAACTACGAGCAGTACTTC. Translation gives CAIRGRDRNYEQYF.

This chain links TRBV28 with TRBJ1-2, with a possible D match to TRBD1 (5 bases). V lost 11 bases, J lost 0 bases, and 16 bases lay in between. This CDR3 has 14 amino acids. The germline V gene encodes CDR1 MDHEN and CDR2 SYDVKM. In DNA form, the CDR3 reads TGTGCCTCCCGGGGTGACAGTACTAACTATGGCTACACCTTC. Protein product: CASRGDSTNYGYTF.

The V gene is TRBV2, the J gene TRBJ2-7, with D unresolved. The ends were cut back, 0 bases at V and 0 bases at J, with 9 bases in the middle. The CDR3 is 15 amino acids. The germline V gene encodes CDR1 SNHLY and CDR2 FYNNEI. The CDR3 region is CASSEARGNSYEQYF. The CDR3 DNA reads TGTGCCAGCAGTGAAGCGCGAGGCAACTCCTACGAGCAGTACTTC.

The chain joins TRBV7-9 to TRBJ2-5; D perhaps matches TRBD2 (7 bases). Germline CDR1 reads SEHNR; CDR2 reads FQNEAQ (reference sequence). There are 17 residues in the CDR3. The V and J ends lost 5 bases and 5 bases respectively, with 24 bases between them. The CDR3 loop reads CASSTPLEGGTDETQYF. The CDR3 DNA follows: TGTGCCAGCAGCACGCCTCTTGAGGGGGGGACCGATGAGACCCAGTACTTC. The whole variable domain, remainder taken from reference TRBV7-9 and TRBJ2-5, is DTGVSQNPRHKITKRGQNVTFRCDPISEHNRLYWYRQTLGQGPEFLTYFQNEAQLEKSRLLSDRFSAERPKGSFSTLEIQRTEQGDSAMYLCASSTPLEGGTDETQYFGPGTRLLVL.

V is TRBV9 and J is TRBJ2-1; the match to TRBD2 covers 8 bases. The CDR3 length is 17 residues. Germline V lookup: CDR1 SGDLS, CDR2 YYNGEE. V gave up 0 bases and J gave up 6 bases; unmatched junction bases: 11. The CDR3 nucleotides are TGTGCCAGCAGCGTAGTCTGGATTCCGGGGGGGTTCAATGAGCAGTTCTTC. Its protein product is CASSVVWIPGGFNEQFF.

The rearrangement uses TRBV9 and TRBJ1-3; D is uncertain. The CDR3 runs 14 residues. The V gene's germline CDR1 is SGDLS and CDR2 YYNGEE. Trimming stripped 0 bases from V and 4 bases from J, with 8 bases between. CDR3 DNA sequence: TGTGCCAGCAGCGTAGCGACAATCGGAAACACCATATATTTT. The encoded protein is CASSVATIGNTIYF.

V usage is TRBV5-1 and J usage is TRBJ2-1, with D unresolved. Per germline, CDR1 SGHRS and CDR2 YFSETQ. The CDR3 totals 15 residues. The V end lost 1 base, the J end lost 0 bases, and 8 bases lay between the germline ends. CDR3 nucleotide sequence: TGCGCCAGCAGCTTGTCGGTCCCCTCCTACAATGAGCAGTTCTTC. As protein: CASSLSVPSYNEQFF.

The chain uses TRBV12-5 and TRBJ1-5; no reliable D call. The V end was cut by 0 bases, the J end by 3 bases, with 18 bases between. In germline, CDR1 is LGHNT, CDR2 FRNRAP. This CDR3 comprises 18 residues. The CDR3 spells CASGLVFRSGGDNQPQHF. The CDR3 DNA reads TGTGCTAGTGGTTTGGTGTTTCGATCGGGTGGGGACAATCAGCCCCAGCATTTT. The complete variable domain, with remaining parts taken from reference TRBV12-5 and TRBJ1-5, reads DARVTQTPRHKVTEMGQEVTMRCQPILGHNTVFWYRQTMMQGLELLAYFRNRAPLDDSGMPKDRFSAEMPDATLATLKIQPSEPRDSAVYFCASGLVFRSGGDNQPQHFGDGTRLSIL.

This chain uses TRBV4-1 with TRBJ2-5, with no clear D. Trimming shortened V by 4 bases and J by 5 bases, and 11 bases separated the two germline ends. CDR3 size: 13 residues. Germline CDR1 reads MGHRA; CDR2 reads YSYEKL. The DNA of the CDR3 is TGCGCCAGCAGCCGCGGCTCCGGGGAGACCCAGTACTTC. Its translation is CASSRGSGETQYF.

The chain couples TRBV3-1 (or the pseudogene TRBV3-2) to TRBJ1-1; D not certain. CDR1 and CDR2 (germline): LGHDT, YNNKEL (reference sequence). Between the trimmed V and J ends, which lost 4 bases and 5 bases, there was a span of 11 bases. This CDR3 has 13 residues. For the CDR3, the DNA is TGTGCCAGCAGCCGTATGGGTGGAACTGAAGCTTTCTTT. It codes for CASSRMGGTEAFF.

The CDR3 DNA reads as TGTGCCAGCAGCGTGTCGATTAGCGGGGGGGCACGTAATGAGCAGTTCTTC. It codes for CASSVSISGGARNEQFF. The genes are TRBV9 and TRBJ2-1; 11 nucleotides agree with TRBD2. Germline V gene lookup returns CDR1 SGDLS and CDR2 YYNGEE. There are 17 residues in the CDR3. V lost 2 bases and J lost 7; bases outside the gene matches: 11.

The chain employs TRBV3-1 (or the pseudogene TRBV3-2) and TRBJ2-3, with D perhaps given as TRBD1 or TRBD2 (5 bases each). V was shortened by 2 bases and J by 2 bases, with 20 bases between the two germline ends. There are 18 residues in the CDR3. Germline V gene lookup returns CDR1 LGHDT and CDR2 YNNKEL (reference sequence). CDR3 coding DNA: TGTGCCAGCAGCCAACAAATCCCGGGGCCCGCCTCCACAGATACGCAGTATTTT. It encodes CASSQQIPGPASTDTQYF.

The chain carries TRBV28 and TRBJ1-1; TRBD1 matches at 7 bases. The germline CDR1 and CDR2 sequences are MDHEN and SYDVKM. The CDR3 is 13 residues long. With V trimmed by 8 bases and J by 4 bases, 7 bases remained unmatched. CDR3 protein: CASRDRGSTEAFF. The CDR3 DNA sequence: TGTGCCAGCCGGGACAGAGGGAGCACTGAAGCTTTCTTT.

This chain links TRBV6-5 with TRBJ2-1, with 9 nucleotides matching TRBD1. CDR1 and CDR2 (germline): MNHEY, SVGAGI. Trimming cost V 6 bases and J 10 bases; bases outside gene matches: 10. This CDR3 comprises 14 residues. The CDR3 protein is CASSTGTGSEEQFF. For the CDR3, the DNA is TGTGCCAGCAGCACCGGGACAGGGAGCGAGGAGCAGTTCTTC.

The V gene is TRBV9, the J gene TRBJ1-6; D is unclear. The germline CDR1 and CDR2 sequences are SGDLS and YYNGEE. The CDR3 spans 16 residues. The ends were cut back, 0 bases at V and 7 bases at J, with 14 bases in the middle. CDR3 in DNA: TGTGCCAGCAGCGTAGATTCGGGCAGTGTAAATTCACCCCTCCACTTT. Protein: CASSVDSGSVNSPLHF.

The chain joins TRBV10-3 to TRBJ1-1; 10 nucleotides agree with TRBD1. V shed 3 bases and J 8 bases; nucleotides not matched to a gene: 9. Per germline, CDR1 ENHRY and CDR2 SYGVKD. The CDR3 loop spans 15 amino acids. CDR3 protein: CAISDPGQGIMEAFF. DNA of the CDR3: TGTGCCATCAGTGACCCGGGACAGGGGATTATGGAAGCTTTCTTT.

The genes are TRBV7-9 and TRBJ1-1; no firm D call. Germline assignment: CDR1 SEHNR and CDR2 FQNEAQ (reference sequence). The CDR3 runs to 12 residues. Between the trimmed V and J ends, which lost 2 bases and 4 bases, there was a span of 5 bases. CDR3 bases: TGTGCCAGCAGCTTATCCGTCACTGAAGCTTTCTTT. It translates to CASSLSVTEAFF.

This sequence joins TRBV2 and TRBJ2-5; D call uncertain. V shed 2 bases and J shed 1 base, with 11 bases lying between them. This CDR3 comprises 15 residues. In germline, CDR1 is SNHLY, CDR2 FYNNEI. The CDR3 protein is CASSEFSTAQETQYF. As DNA, the CDR3 is TGTGCCAGCAGTGAATTTTCCACAGCCCAAGAGACCCAGTACTTC.

The chain recombines TRBV18 with TRBJ2-7, with D possibly matching TRBD1 (5 bases). The CDR3 runs to 14 residues. Germline loops: CDR1 KGHSH, CDR2 LQKENI. V lost 3 bases and J 3 bases, leaving 12 bases between the germline ends. CDR3 in amino acids: CASSPGHSLYEQYF. DNA of the CDR3: TGTGCCAGCTCACCGGGGCACAGTCTCTACGAGCAGTACTTC.

The chain is built from TRBV29-1 and TRBJ1-3; 10 bases line up with TRBD1. The CDR3 is 12 amino acids. V shed 7 bases and J 8 bases; nucleotides not matched to a gene: 5. Germline values: CDR1 SQVTM, CDR2 ANQGSEA. The CDR3 DNA reads as TGCAGCGCAAGGGACAGGGGACACACCATATATTTT. The encoded protein is CSARDRGHTIYF.

About this clone itself: Different DNA sequences within this sample yield the same CDR3. The rearrangement joins TRBV15 to TRBJ1-5; D gene uncertain. The germline V and J ends were trimmed by 0 bases and 7 bases, with 4 bases remaining between them. CDR1 LNHNV and CDR2 YYDKDF come from the germline V gene (reference sequence). The CDR3 loop spans 12 amino acids. CDR3 sequence: CATSRDDQPQHF. The CDR3 coding sequence is TGTGCCACCAGCAGAGATGACCAGCCCCAGCATTTT.

The rearrangement joins TRBV5-6 to TRBJ1-1; possible D gene TRBD1, 5 bases. CDR3 length: 15 residues. Germline V gene sequence: CDR1 SGHDT, CDR2 YYEEEE. Trimming shortened V by 4 bases and J by 4 bases, and 17 bases separated the two germline ends. This CDR3 is CASSQGENQLTEAFF. DNA of the CDR3: TGTGCCAGCAGCCAGGGTGAGAACCAACTCACTGAAGCTTTCTTT.

This chain connects TRBV5-4 to TRBJ2-3; TRBD1 aligns across 8 bases. Germline CDR1 and CDR2: SGHNT and YYREEE (reference sequence). V dropped 3 bases and J dropped 0; count of bases not matched to a gene: 3. The CDR3 totals 15 residues. The CDR3, as DNA: TGTGCCAGCAGCTCACGGACAGGGAGCACAGATACGCAGTATTTT. Residues: CASSSRTGSTDTQYF.

J is TRBJ1-5 and V is TRBV19; D is uncertain. CDR3 length equals 15 residues. Germline V lookup: CDR1 LNHDA, CDR2 SQIVND (reference sequence). Between the trimmed V and J ends, which lost 0 bases and 0 bases, there was a span of 6 bases. The CDR3 coding sequence is TGTGCCAGTAGTATAGAACTGCTTAGCAATCAGCCCCAGCATTTT. Translation gives CASSIELLSNQPQHF.

The rearrangement joins TRBV28 to TRBJ2-2; D is perhaps TRBD2 (5 bases). Trimming removed 2 bases from V and 6 bases from J, with 7 bases in between. The CDR3 is made up of 13 amino acids. Germline CDR1 reads MDHEN; CDR2 reads SYDVKM. CDR3 DNA: TGTGCCAGCAGTTTACGGGGAGCCGGGGAGCTGTTTTTT. Protein product: CASSLRGAGELFF.